The rows below give T cell receptor beta chains drawn from one sample of a study of shared clonotypes between healthy human individuals. The assay was immunoSEQ multiplex PCR, and TCRdb's table has in-frame clones only and misses some. This sample has around 560,000 clones, with roughly 95% found just once. The sequencing sample was made of naive CD8+ T cells sorted from blood. The receptors derive from a woman aged 25 to 39 in good health. Each CDR3 is given with its conserved first and last residue. Each record gives: V gene, clone size, J gene, D gene, CDR3 protein, CDR3 DNA. A D gene is named only where the DNA matches it firmly. Clone size, where shown, is once, few, many, or a class for clones that have expanded.

TRBV27	NA	TRBJ1-5	NA	CASSLRGASQPQHF	TGTGCCAGCAGTTTGCGGGGGGCAAGTCAGCCCCAGCATTTT
TRBV4-2	NA	TRBJ1-3	NA	CASSQEVGNTIYF	TGTGCCAGCAGCCAAGAGGTTGGAAACACCATATATTTT
TRBV7-9	NA	TRBJ2-7	NA	CASSQGAEQYF	TGTGCCAGCAGCCAAGGTGCGGAGCAGTACTTC
TRBV29-1	NA	TRBJ2-5	NA	CSVPVPAVETQYF	TGCAGCGTTCCAGTCCCAGCAGTCGAGACCCAGTACTTC
TRBV7-9	NA	TRBJ1-4	NA	CASSILGVTEKLFF	TGTGCCAGCAGCATTCTTGGGGTTACCGAAAAACTGTTTTTT
TRBV27	NA	TRBJ1-4	NA	CASRNTPGGGSNEKLFF	TGTGCCAGCAGAAATACCCCGGGTGGGGGGAGTAATGAAAAACTGTTTTTT
TRBV19	once	TRBJ1-1	NA	CASRGNMNTEAFF	TGTGCCTCGCGGGGCAACATGAACACTGAAGCTTTCTTT
TRBV5-4	once	TRBJ2-2	TRBD2	CASSSSLAGLNTGELFF	TGTGCCAGCAGCTCCTCTCTAGCGGGACTAAACACCGGGGAGCTGTTTTTT
TRBV7-2	NA	TRBJ2-2	NA	CASSLAQLNTGELFF	TGTGCCAGCAGCTTAGCGCAGCTAAACACCGGGGAGCTGTTTTTT
TRBV29-1	NA	TRBJ2-1	TRBD2	CSVEGDYHSNEQFF	TGCAGCGTTGAAGGGGACTACCACTCCAATGAGCAGTTCTTC
TRBV6-6	once	TRBJ2-7	NA	CASSYQRFYEQYF	TGTGCCAGCAGTTATCAGAGATTCTACGAGCAGTACTTC
TRBV5-1	NA	TRBJ2-1	NA	CASSLGRAPYNEQFF	TGCGCCAGCAGCTTGGGTCGGGCCCCCTACAATGAGCAGTTCTTC
TRBV5-6	NA	TRBJ2-1	NA	CASSSAWWADYNEQFF	TGTGCCAGCAGCTCAGCGTGGTGGGCCGACTACAATGAGCAGTTCTTC
TRBV7-2	NA	TRBJ2-1	TRBD2	CASSFSGSYNEQFF	TGTGCCAGCAGCTTCAGCGGGAGTTACAATGAGCAGTTCTTC
TRBV19	NA	TRBJ1-2	NA	CASSISGHPKHGYTF	TGTGCCAGTAGTATTTCCGGCCACCCCAAGCATGGCTACACCTTC
TRBV28	NA	TRBJ2-5	TRBD2	CASSLPRLAVETQYF	TGTGCCAGCAGTTTGCCCCGACTAGCGGTGGAGACCCAGTACTTC
TRBV27	NA	TRBJ1-2	TRBD1	CASSLFGQAGYTF	TGTGCCAGCAGTTTATTTGGACAGGCTGGCTACACCTTC
TRBV6-1	NA	TRBJ2-3	TRBD2	CASSALAGGPADTQYF	TGTGCCAGCAGTGCTCTAGCGGGAGGTCCCGCAGATACGCAGTATTTT
TRBV6-1	NA	TRBJ2-7	TRBD2	CASSAERLADYEQYF	TGTGCCAGCAGTGCAGAGAGACTAGCGGACTACGAGCAGTACTTC
TRBV13	once	TRBJ2-1	TRBD2	CASSPAGTSNNEQFF	TGTGCCAGCAGCCCGGCCGGGACTAGTAACAATGAGCAGTTCTTC
TRBV28	NA	TRBJ2-7	NA	CASSLNEDSYEQYF	TGTGCCAGCAGTTTAAATGAGGATTCCTACGAGCAGTACTTC
TRBV5-6	NA	TRBJ2-7	TRBD2	CASSLFRSGEYYEQYF	TGTGCCAGCAGCTTATTTCGTAGCGGGGAGTACTACGAGCAGTACTTC
TRBV7-9	few	TRBJ2-7	TRBD1	CASSLGIPRQGPKHEQYF	TGTGCCAGCAGCTTAGGAATTCCAAGACAGGGGCCTAAGCACGAGCAGTACTTC
TRBV5-8	NA	TRBJ1-5	NA	CASRVEANSNQPQHF	TGTGCCAGTAGGGTAGAGGCGAATAGCAATCAGCCCCAGCATTTT
TRBV14	NA	TRBJ2-2	NA	CASSQLNAGELFF	TGTGCCAGCAGCCAACTCAACGCCGGGGAGCTGTTTTTT
TRBV28	NA	TRBJ1-1	TRBD1	CASSLRGRTEAFF	TGTGCCAGCAGTTTAAGGGGGCGCACTGAAGCTTTCTTT
TRBV14	NA	TRBJ2-7	NA	CASSFWGAYEQYF	TGTGCCAGCAGCTTTTGGGGGGCTTACGAGCAGTACTTC
TRBV28	NA	TRBJ2-7	TRBD1	CASSLRLTGTGNYEQYF	TGTGCCAGCAGTTTGCGACTAACCGGGACAGGGAACTACGAGCAGTACTTC
TRBV11-2	NA	TRBJ2-2	TRBD2	CASSITSGPGELFF	TGTGCCAGCAGCATCACTAGCGGGCCCGGGGAGCTGTTTTTT
TRBV29-1	once	TRBJ2-5	NA	CSVSNARVGETQYF	TGCAGCGTTTCAAACGCCAGGGTTGGGGAGACCCAGTACTTC
TRBV19	NA	TRBJ2-7	TRBD1	CASSGWDSALEQYF	TGTGCCAGTAGTGGCTGGGACAGCGCCCTTGAGCAGTACTTC
TRBV29-1	NA	TRBJ2-1	TRBD2	CSASGTSGLSSYNEQFF	TGCAGCGCCTCCGGGACTAGCGGGCTTAGTTCCTACAATGAGCAGTTCTTC
TRBV11-2	NA	TRBJ2-1	TRBD2	CATGGLAGGNSYNEQFF	TGTGCCACTGGGGGACTAGCGGGGGGCAACTCCTACAATGAGCAGTTCTTC
TRBV27	NA	TRBJ2-5	NA	CASSFSVEGAKTQYF	TGTGCCAGCAGTTTCTCGGTGGAGGGGGCGAAGACCCAGTACTTC
TRBV19	few	TRBJ1-5	NA	CATRDLSNQPQHF	TGTGCCACCCGGGACCTTAGCAATCAGCCCCAGCATTTT
TRBV4-2	NA	TRBJ1-3	NA	CASSQTPGTRRNTIYF	TGTGCCAGCAGCCAAACCCCCGGGACCAGGAGAAACACCATATATTTT
TRBV7-2	NA	TRBJ2-7	TRBD1	CASSLLDRGSVTYEQYF	TGTGCCAGCAGCTTACTCGACAGGGGGTCTGTTACCTACGAGCAGTACTTC
TRBV7-2	NA	TRBJ1-1	TRBD1	CASSLVQGAAEAFF	TGTGCCAGCAGCTTAGTGCAGGGGGCAGCTGAAGCTTTCTTT
TRBV28	NA	TRBJ2-7	TRBD1	CATLAQGAYEQYF	TGTGCCACCCTCGCCCAGGGGGCCTACGAGCAGTACTTC
TRBV28	NA	TRBJ2-7	NA	CASSFQRGVLRDEQYF	TGTGCCAGCAGTTTTCAGAGGGGCGTCCTTCGGGACGAGCAGTACTTC
TRBV5-1	NA	TRBJ1-2	TRBD1	CASSYFRAQGQGAPNYGYTF	TGCGCCAGCAGCTACTTCAGGGCCCAGGGACAGGGGGCCCCTAACTATGGCTACACCTTC
TRBV27	NA	TRBJ1-6	TRBD1	CASSLSTGPSSPLHF	TGTGCCAGCAGTTTATCGACAGGGCCAAGTTCACCCCTCCACTTT
TRBV4-1	once	TRBJ2-2	NA	CASSLGVSANTGELFF	TGCGCCAGCAGCCTAGGGGTGTCCGCGAACACCGGGGAGCTGTTTTTT
TRBV29-1	NA	TRBJ2-7	NA	CSVVGQTYEQYF	TGCAGCGTTGTCGGACAGACCTACGAGCAGTACTTC
TRBV6-5	NA	TRBJ2-7	NA	CASSPVEGAYEQYF	TGTGCCAGCAGCCCCGTAGAGGGAGCCTACGAGCAGTACTTC
TRBV4-1	NA	TRBJ2-7	TRBD1	CASSQQGASSYEQYF	TGCGCCAGCAGCCAGCAGGGGGCTAGCTCCTACGAGCAGTACTTC
TRBV27	NA	TRBJ2-7	NA	CASSLSSLHEQYF	TGTGCCAGCAGTTTATCTAGTCTTCACGAGCAGTACTTC
TRBV27	NA	TRBJ2-7	TRBD1	CASSDRTGLPYEQYF	TGTGCCAGCAGTGACCGGACAGGCCTTCCCTACGAGCAGTACTTC
TRBV7-6	NA	TRBJ1-1	NA	CASSLFTRAGDTEAFF	TGTGCCAGCAGCTTATTTACTAGGGCAGGGGACACTGAAGCTTTCTTT
TRBV28	NA	TRBJ2-3	TRBD2	CASSEITSGPSTDTQYF	TGTGCCAGCAGCGAGATCACTAGCGGCCCAAGCACAGATACGCAGTATTTT
TRBV6-1	NA	TRBJ1-3	NA	CASRGTFSGNTIYF	TGTGCCAGCCGCGGCACCTTTTCTGGAAACACCATATATTTT
TRBV5-4	NA	TRBJ2-1	NA	CASSLLSGLSEQFF	TGTGCCAGCAGCTTGCTATCGGGGTTGTCTGAGCAGTTCTTC
TRBV5-6	NA	TRBJ2-7	NA	CASSLQGPLYEQYF	TGTGCCAGCAGCTTACAGGGCCCCCTCTACGAGCAGTACTTC
TRBV13	NA	TRBJ2-7	TRBD2	CASTGGGTYEQYF	TGTGCCAGCACTGGCGGGGGGACCTACGAGCAGTACTTC